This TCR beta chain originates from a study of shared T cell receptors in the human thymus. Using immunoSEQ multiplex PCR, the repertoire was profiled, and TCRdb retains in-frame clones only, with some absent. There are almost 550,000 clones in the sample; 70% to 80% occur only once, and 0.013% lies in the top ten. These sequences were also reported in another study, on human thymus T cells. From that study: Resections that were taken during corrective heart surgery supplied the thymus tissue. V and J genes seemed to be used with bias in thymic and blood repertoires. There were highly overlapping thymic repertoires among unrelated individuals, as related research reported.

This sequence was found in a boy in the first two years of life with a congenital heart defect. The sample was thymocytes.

The CDR3 loop is CASRDCQDEQYF. CDR3 DNA: TGTGCTTCTCGGGACTGTCAGGACGAGCAGTACTTC. The J gene is TRBJ2-7, the V gene TRBV30; weak D call: TRBD2 (6 bases). The CDR3 is 12 amino acids. The germline V gene has CDR1 GTSNPN and CDR2 SVGIG (reference sequence).